One T cell receptor beta chain is described in this entry. The data derive from a study of shared clonotypes between healthy human individuals. The assay was immunoSEQ multiplex PCR, and TCRdb's table has in-frame clones only and misses some. This table has about 480,000 clones, 75% to 85% appearing once. CDR3 length: 13 amino acids. The germline V gene encodes CDR1 MDHEN and CDR2 SYDVKM. What was sequenced was PBMCs. J is TRBJ1-1 and V is TRBV28; 7 positions match TRBD1. This TCR derives from a woman aged 40 to 55 in good health. Some clones in this sample may be carry-over from other donors' samples. CDR3 loop: CLVRTGGWTEAFF. The CDR3 DNA sequence: TGTTTGGTGCGGACAGGAGGGTGGACTGAAGCTTTCTTT.